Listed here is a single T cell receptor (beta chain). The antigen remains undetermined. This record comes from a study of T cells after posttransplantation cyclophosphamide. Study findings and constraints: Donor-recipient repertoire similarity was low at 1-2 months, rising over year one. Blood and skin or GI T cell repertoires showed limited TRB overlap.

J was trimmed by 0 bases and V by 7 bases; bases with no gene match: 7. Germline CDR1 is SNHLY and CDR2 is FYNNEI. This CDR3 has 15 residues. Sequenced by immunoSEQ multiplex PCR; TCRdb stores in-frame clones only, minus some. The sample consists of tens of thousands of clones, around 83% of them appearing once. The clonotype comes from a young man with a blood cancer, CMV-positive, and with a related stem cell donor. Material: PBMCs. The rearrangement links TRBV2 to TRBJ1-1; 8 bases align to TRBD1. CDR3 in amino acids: CASKEGTGLNTEAFF. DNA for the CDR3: TGTGCCAGCAAAGAAGGGACAGGCCTGAACACTGAAGCTTTCTTT.